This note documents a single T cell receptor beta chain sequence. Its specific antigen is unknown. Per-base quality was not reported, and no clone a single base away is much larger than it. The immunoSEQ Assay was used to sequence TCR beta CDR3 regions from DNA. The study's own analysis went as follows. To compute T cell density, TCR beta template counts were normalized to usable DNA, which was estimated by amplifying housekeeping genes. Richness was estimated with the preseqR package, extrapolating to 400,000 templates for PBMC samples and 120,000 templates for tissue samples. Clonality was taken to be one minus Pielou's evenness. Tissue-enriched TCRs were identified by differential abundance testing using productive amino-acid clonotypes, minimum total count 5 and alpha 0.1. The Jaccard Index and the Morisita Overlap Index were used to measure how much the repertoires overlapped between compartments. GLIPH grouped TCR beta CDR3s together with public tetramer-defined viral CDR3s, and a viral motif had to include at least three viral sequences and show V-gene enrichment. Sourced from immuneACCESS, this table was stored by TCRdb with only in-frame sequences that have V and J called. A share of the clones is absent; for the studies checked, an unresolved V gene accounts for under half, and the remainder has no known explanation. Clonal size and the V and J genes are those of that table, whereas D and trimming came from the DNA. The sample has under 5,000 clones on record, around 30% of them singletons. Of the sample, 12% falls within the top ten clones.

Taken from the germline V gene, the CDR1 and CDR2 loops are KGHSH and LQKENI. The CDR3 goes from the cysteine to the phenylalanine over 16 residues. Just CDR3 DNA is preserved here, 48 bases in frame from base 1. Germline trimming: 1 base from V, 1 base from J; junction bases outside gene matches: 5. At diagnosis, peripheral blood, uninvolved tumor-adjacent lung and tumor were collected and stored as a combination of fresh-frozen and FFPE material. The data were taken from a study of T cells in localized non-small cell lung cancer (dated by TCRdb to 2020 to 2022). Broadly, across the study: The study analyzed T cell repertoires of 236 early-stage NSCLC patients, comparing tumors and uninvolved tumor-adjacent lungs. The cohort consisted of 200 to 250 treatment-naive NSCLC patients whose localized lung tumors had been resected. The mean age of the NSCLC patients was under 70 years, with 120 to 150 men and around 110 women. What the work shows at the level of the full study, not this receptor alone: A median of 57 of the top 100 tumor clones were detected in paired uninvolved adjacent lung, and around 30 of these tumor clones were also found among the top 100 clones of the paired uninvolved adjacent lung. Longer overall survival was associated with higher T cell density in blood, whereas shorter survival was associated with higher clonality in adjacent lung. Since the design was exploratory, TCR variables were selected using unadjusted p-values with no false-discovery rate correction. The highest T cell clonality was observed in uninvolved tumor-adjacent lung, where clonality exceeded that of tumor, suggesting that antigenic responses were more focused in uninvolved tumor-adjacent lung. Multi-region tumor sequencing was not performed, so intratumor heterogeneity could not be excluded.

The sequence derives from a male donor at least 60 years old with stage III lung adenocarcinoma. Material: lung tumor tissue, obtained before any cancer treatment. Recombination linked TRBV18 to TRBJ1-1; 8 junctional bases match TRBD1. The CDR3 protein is CASSPRTGSGNTEAFF. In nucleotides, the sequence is TGTGCCAGCTCACCACGGACAGGGTCCGGGAACACTGAAGCTTTCTTT.